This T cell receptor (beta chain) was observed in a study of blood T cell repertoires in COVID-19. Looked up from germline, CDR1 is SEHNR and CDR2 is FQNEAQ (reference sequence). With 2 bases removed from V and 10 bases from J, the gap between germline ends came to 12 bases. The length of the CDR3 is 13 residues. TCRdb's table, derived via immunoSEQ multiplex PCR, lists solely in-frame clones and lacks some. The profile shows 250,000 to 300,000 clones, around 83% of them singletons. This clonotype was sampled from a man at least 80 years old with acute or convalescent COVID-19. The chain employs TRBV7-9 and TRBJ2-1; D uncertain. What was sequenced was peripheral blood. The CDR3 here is CASSLSGSGEQFF. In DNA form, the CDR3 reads TGTGCCAGCAGCTTATCCGGGTCCGGGGAGCAGTTCTTC.